This T cell receptor beta chain was profiled in a study of T cells in tuberculosis. Produced via immunoSEQ multiplex PCR; TCRdb's table is partial and in-frame only. The table shows about 88,000 clones, with around 90% occurring only once. Study-level points and caveats: Low-affinity CD1B-GMM tetramer-binding T cells may have been missed.

CDR1 is SEHNR and CDR2 is FQNEAQ in the germline V gene (reference sequence). The CDR3 extends over 16 amino acids. Trimming left V 0 bases short and J 2 bases short, with 13 bases between. Sorting used thawed, overnight-rested PBMC stained with anti-CD3, a viability dye and GMM-loaded CD1B tetramer. CD1B tetramers were loaded with Rhodococcus equi-derived C32 glucose monomycolate. This receptor was obtained from an adult woman with latent tuberculosis. What was sequenced was CD1b-GMM tetramer-negative cells sorted from PBMCs. The chain is built from TRBV7-9 and TRBJ1-2; D call uncertain. The CDR3 DNA is TGTGCCAGCAGCTTAGCTTCTGAGGTCAGCAACTATGGCTACACCTTC. It specifies CASSLASEVSNYGYTF.